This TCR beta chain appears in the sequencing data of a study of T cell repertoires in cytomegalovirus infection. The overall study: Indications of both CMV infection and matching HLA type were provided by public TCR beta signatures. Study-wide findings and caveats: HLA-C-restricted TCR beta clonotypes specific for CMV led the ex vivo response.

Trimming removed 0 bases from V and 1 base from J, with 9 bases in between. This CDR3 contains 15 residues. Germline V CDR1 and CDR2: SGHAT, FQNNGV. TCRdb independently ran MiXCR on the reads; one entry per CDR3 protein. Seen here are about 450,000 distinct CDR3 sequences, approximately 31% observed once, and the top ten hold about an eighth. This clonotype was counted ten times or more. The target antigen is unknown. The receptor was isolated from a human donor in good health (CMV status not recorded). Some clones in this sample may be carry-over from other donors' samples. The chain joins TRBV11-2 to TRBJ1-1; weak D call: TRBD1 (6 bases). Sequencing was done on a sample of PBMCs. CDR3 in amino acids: CASSLDWGQNTEAFF. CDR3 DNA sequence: TGTGCCAGCAGCTTAGATTGGGGGCAGAACACTGAAGCTTTCTTT.